This TCR beta chain was obtained from a study of blood T cell repertoires in COVID-19. Assay: immunoSEQ multiplex PCR; the TCRdb copy retains only in-frame clones and omits some. Here the sample spans about 210,000 clones, 75% to 90% being singletons. This CDR3 region has 18 residues. Trimming removed 0 bases from V and 0 bases from J, with 13 bases in between. In germline, CDR1 is SGDLS, CDR2 YYNGEE. This clonotype was sampled from a woman aged 40 to 50 with acute or convalescent COVID-19. Source material: peripheral blood. This sequence joins TRBV9 and TRBJ2-6, with a possible D match to TRBD1 (6 bases). Here the CDR3 reads CASSVALGAGSGANVLTF. The CDR3 region has the DNA TGTGCCAGCAGCGTAGCTCTGGGGGCGGGCTCTGGGGCCAACGTCCTGACTTTC. Filled out from reference TRBV9 and TRBJ2-6, the complete variable domain reads DSGVTQTPKHLITATGQRVTLRCSPRSGDLSVYWYQQSLDQGLQFLIQYYNGEERAKGNILERFSAQQFPDLHSELNLSSLELGDSALYFCASSVALGAGSGANVLTFGAGSRLTVL.